The 15 T cell receptor beta chains below all came from one sample that was sequenced in a study of T cell changes during pregnancy in multiple sclerosis. TCRdb keeps only in-frame clones here, not all; method: immunoSEQ multiplex PCR. Found here are fewer than 140,000 clones, roughly 90% of them singletons; the top ten hold approximately 1.5%. The specimen comprised peripheral blood, sampled after pregnancy. The source of these receptors is a female donor with multiple sclerosis, enrolled in a pregnancy study.

This clone was seen a single time. The V gene is TRBV5-6, the J gene TRBJ2-5, with 8 bases identical to TRBD2. The CDR3 is made up of 17 amino acids. Germline-derived CDR1 and CDR2 are SGHDT and YYEEEE. J lost 4 bases, V lost 1 base, and 12 bases had no gene match. Written as DNA, the CDR3 is TGTGCCAGCAGCTTGAACGGGGGCGGGAGGAGAGGAGAGACCCAGTACTTC. This encodes CASSLNGGGRRGETQYF. Complete variable domain (other parts from reference TRBV5-6 and TRBJ2-5): DAGVTQSPTHLIKTRGQQVTLRCSPKSGHDTVSWYQQALGQGPQFIFQYYEEEERQRGNFPDRFSGHQFPNYSSELNVNALLLGDSALYLCASSLNGGGRRGETQYFGPGTRLLVL.

This rearrangement joins TRBV27 to TRBJ2-5; 8 bases are a match to TRBD1. J gave up 4 bases and V 2 bases, and 6 bases lay outside the gene matches. This CDR3 has 15 amino acids. The V gene's germline CDR1 is MNHEY and CDR2 SMNVEV (reference sequence). In DNA form, the CDR3 reads TGTGCCAGCAGTTTAAAGGGACAGGTGATAGAGACCCAGTACTTC. Translated, it gives CASSLKGQVIETQYF.

This rearrangement joins TRBV14 to TRBJ1-3; D uncertain. The CDR3 runs 16 residues. The V end lost 4 bases, the J end lost 0 bases, and 13 bases lay between the germline ends. Germline V gene lookup returns CDR1 SGHDN and CDR2 FVKESK. The CDR3 loop is CASSLWTGYSGNTIYF. The CDR3 region has the DNA TGTGCCAGCAGCCTTTGGACGGGATACTCTGGAAACACCATATATTTT.

This clone occurred once. One end of the junction is discordant with germline, which a read error may explain. This rearrangement joins TRBV30 to TRBJ2-5; a possible D gene is TRBD1 (6 bases). Per germline, CDR1 GTSNPN and CDR2 SVGIG (reference sequence). This CDR3 is built from 11 residues. The CDR3 protein is CAWGTLESQYF. The CDR3 DNA reads as TGTGCCTGGGGGACATTGGAGAGCCAGTACTTC.

This clone appeared a single time. V gene TRBV29-1 combines with J gene TRBJ1-6, with TRBD1 identical over 9 bases. Germline V gives CDR1 SQVTM, CDR2 ANQGSEA. J lost 5 bases, V lost 6 bases, and 8 bases had no gene match. The CDR3 is made up of 15 amino acids. CDR3 nucleotide sequence: TGCAGCGTCTTACTGGACAGGGGTGATAATTCACCCCTCCACTTT. Translated, it gives CSVLLDRGDNSPLHF.

V and J are TRBV27 and TRBJ1-1; TRBD1 aligns across 9 bases. Germline V gene sequence: CDR1 MNHEY, CDR2 SMNVEV (reference sequence). The CDR3 consists of 16 residues. The junction had 11 bases not matched to a gene; V was cut back by 1 base and J by 8 bases. For the CDR3, the DNA is TGTGCCAGCAGTTTATACCACAGGGGGCAACTTCTGGAAGCTTTCTTT. Amino acids: CASSLYHRGQLLEAFF.

In DNA form, the CDR3 reads TGTGCCAGCAGGGCCCGGGATTCGGGCACTGAAGCTTTCTTT. Its protein product is CASRARDSGTEAFF. The chain links TRBV2 to TRBJ1-1; D gene ambiguous. This CDR3 region has 14 residues. The V end was cut by 6 bases, the J end by 4 bases, with 15 bases between. Germline V gene sequence: CDR1 SNHLY, CDR2 FYNNEI. Full variable domain (rest looked up from reference TRBV2 and TRBJ1-1): EPEVTQTPSHQVTQMGQEVILRCVPISNHLYFYWYRQILGQKVEFLVSFYNNEISEKSEIFDDQFSVERPDGSNFTLKIRSTKLEDSAMYFCASRARDSGTEAFFGQGTRLTVV.

To note about this clone: One end of the junction is discordant with germline, which a read error may explain. The chain employs TRBV6-6 and TRBJ1-1; perhaps TRBD1 as D (5 bases). The CDR3 has 13 amino acids. Germline-derived CDR1 and CDR2 are MNHNY and SVGAGI (reference sequence). The CDR3 loop reads CASSLRQNSEAFF. The CDR3 nucleotides are TGTGCCAGCAGTTTAAGACAGAACTCTGAAGCTTTCTTT.

The genes are TRBV5-4 and TRBJ2-2; TRBD2 matches at 10 bases. The V gene's germline CDR1 is SGHNT and CDR2 YYREEE (reference sequence). The CDR3 consists of 16 residues. V trimming: 1 base; J trimming: 4 bases; junction bases outside the gene matches: 4. The DNA for the CDR3 is TGTGCCAGCAGCTTGAGGCCTAGCGGGAGCACCGGGGAGCTGTTTTTT. It codes for CASSLRPSGSTGELFF.

V is TRBV11-1 and J is TRBJ2-7; TRBD2 matches 14 bases. CDR1 and CDR2 (germline): SGHAT, FQDESV (reference sequence). J was trimmed by 7 bases and V by 5 bases; bases with no gene match: 7. The CDR3 totals 15 residues. DNA for the CDR3: TGTGCCAGCAGCCTGGGACTAGCGGGAGCTTTTGAGCAGTACTTC. As protein: CASSLGLAGAFEQYF.

V is TRBV2 and J is TRBJ2-3; 11 nucleotides agree with TRBD2. The V gene's germline CDR1 is SNHLY and CDR2 FYNNEI. With 6 bases clipped from V and 4 bases from J, the junction kept 9 bases outside the gene matches. The CDR3 is made up of 16 amino acids. CDR3 in DNA: TGTGCCAGCAGCAACCGACTAGCGGGGCGGGCAGATACGCAGTATTTT. This translates into CASSNRLAGRADTQYF.

The V gene is TRBV19, the J gene TRBJ1-2, with D unresolved. CDR3 length: 14 residues. CDR1 and CDR2 (germline): LNHDA, SQIVND (reference sequence). V was shortened by 6 bases and J by 7 bases, with 18 bases between the two germline ends. This CDR3 reads CASREGLRRGGYTF. CDR3 bases: TGTGCCAGTAGGGAAGGACTTCGGCGCGGTGGCTACACCTTC.

The chain couples TRBV5-6 to TRBJ2-3, with a possible D match to TRBD2 (6 bases). This CDR3 spans 17 amino acids. The germline V gene encodes CDR1 SGHDT and CDR2 YYEEEE. The germline V and J ends were trimmed by 4 bases and 2 bases, with 20 bases remaining between them. The CDR3 DNA is TGTGCCAGCAGCGTAATGACCGGGACTTTCTACACAGATACGCAGTATTTT. Its protein product is CASSVMTGTFYTDTQYF.

This sequence joins TRBV27 and TRBJ2-6; no clear D. The CDR3 covers 14 residues. CDR1 is MNHEY, CDR2 SMNVEV, per germline (reference sequence). The germline V and J ends were trimmed by 3 bases and 2 bases, with 5 bases remaining between them. CDR3 residues: CASSFSAGANVLTF. CDR3 in DNA: TGTGCCAGCAGTTTCTCTGCTGGGGCCAACGTCCTGACTTTC.

The chain joins TRBV7-9 to TRBJ2-5, with 10 bases that match TRBD2. CDR3 length equals 14 residues. The germline CDR1 and CDR2 sequences are SEHNR and FQNEAQ (reference sequence). J gave up 5 bases and V 5 bases, and 5 bases lay outside the gene matches. The CDR3 spells CASSAGLASETQYF. CDR3 sequence (DNA): TGTGCCAGCAGCGCGGGACTAGCGTCGGAGACCCAGTACTTC.